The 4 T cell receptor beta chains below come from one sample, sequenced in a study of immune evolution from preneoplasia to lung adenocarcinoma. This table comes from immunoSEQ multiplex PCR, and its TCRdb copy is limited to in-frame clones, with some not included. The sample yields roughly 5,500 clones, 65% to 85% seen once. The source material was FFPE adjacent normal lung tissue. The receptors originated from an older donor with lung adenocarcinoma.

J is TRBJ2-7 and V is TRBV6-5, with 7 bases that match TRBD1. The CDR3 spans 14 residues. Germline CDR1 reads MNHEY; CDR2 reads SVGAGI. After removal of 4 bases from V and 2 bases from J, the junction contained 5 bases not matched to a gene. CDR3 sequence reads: CASSWTGQPYEQYF. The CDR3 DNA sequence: TGTGCCAGCAGTTGGACAGGACAACCCTACGAGCAGTACTTC.

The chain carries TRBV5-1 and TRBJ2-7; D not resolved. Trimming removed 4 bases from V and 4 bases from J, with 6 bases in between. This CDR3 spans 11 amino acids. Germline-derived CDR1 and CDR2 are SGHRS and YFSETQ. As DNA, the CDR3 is TGCGCCAGCAGCCTCAATTACGAGCAGTACTTC. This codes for CASSLNYEQYF.

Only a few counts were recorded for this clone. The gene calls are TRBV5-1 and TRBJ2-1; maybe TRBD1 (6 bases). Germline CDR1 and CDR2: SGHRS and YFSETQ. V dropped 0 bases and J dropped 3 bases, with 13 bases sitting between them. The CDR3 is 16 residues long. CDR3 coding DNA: TGCGCCAGCAGCTTGGTGGGGGCATCCTACTACAATGAGCAGTTCTTC. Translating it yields CASSLVGASYYNEQFF.

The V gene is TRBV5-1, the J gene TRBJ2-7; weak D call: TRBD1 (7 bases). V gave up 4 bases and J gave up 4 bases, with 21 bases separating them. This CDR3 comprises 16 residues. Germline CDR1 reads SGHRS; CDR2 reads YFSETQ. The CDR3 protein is CASSPQGQGGGYEQYF. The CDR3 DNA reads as TGCGCCAGCAGCCCTCAAGGGCAGGGGGGTGGTTACGAGCAGTACTTC.